This T cell receptor (beta chain) was obtained from a study of T cells after yellow fever vaccination (dated by TCRdb to about 2019). Describing the broader study: Libraries from fractions with low cell numbers were prepared with the SMART-Seq v4 Ultra Low Input RNA kit. To follow T-cell clones before and after both primary and booster YFV17D yellow fever vaccination, bulk TCR alpha and beta repertoires underwent longitudinal sequencing. Two healthy male donors, one aged 18 to 29 and one aged 30 to 40 years, were included in the cohort. Blood was collected at multiple timepoints before and after primary and secondary immunization, and bulk PBMC replicates and cell subsets were isolated.

TCRdb lists the instrument as Illumina NovaSeq 6000. TCR cDNA was synthesized by 5'RACE template switching, which introduced a universal primer site and unique molecular identifiers. cDNA synthesis was primed from both the TCR alpha and TCR beta constant segments. Libraries were amplified in two PCR steps, with sample barcodes and sequencing adapters added in the second step. Sequencing of libraries was performed on Illumina HiSeq 2500 (2x100 bp) or NovaSeq (2x150 bp). Under the source paper's analysis protocol: Demultiplexing of reads and collapsing into UMI consensus sequences were performed with MIGEC, and V(D)J alignment was carried out with MiXCR. Using edgeR on replicate PBMC samples, clonotypes were called vaccine-responding if FDR was below 0.01 and the log2 fold change was above 5 up to day 15. Each bulk clonotype received a CD4 or CD8 identity based on whether the sequenced CD4 or CD8 repertoire contained that clonotype at higher abundance. The public sequencing data were trimmed at Q25 with fastp and processed into clonotypes with MiXCR by TCRdb, which kept only in-frame beta chains. A single entry per CDR3 protein holds the most common genes and DNA from its merged rows. TCRdb, not the original authors, processed these V and J calls. Recorded for this sample are approximately 330,000 distinct CDR3 sequences; over 3.5% of them occurred a single time. The ten largest clones capture approximately 25% of the sample.

Including the terminal cysteine and phenylalanine, the CDR3 comprises 17 residues. Solely the CDR3 DNA is kept, with 51 bases framed from the first base. Looking up the germline V gene (reference sequence) yields CDR1 SGHNT and CDR2 YYREEE. Unmatched junction bases come to 8, with V trimmed by 0 bases and J by 5 bases. The intended sense of this specimen's treatment or condition label: live attenuated yellow fever vaccine strain. At every blood-draw timepoint, two biological replicates of bulk PBMCs were collected. PBMCs were isolated from peripheral blood using a standard Ficoll-Paque protocol. RNA was extracted with TriZol from bulk PBMCs, CD4 and CD8 fractions, and dextramer-positive and dextramer-negative fractions. Results the study describes overall, beyond this receptor: Most clones expanded after primary vaccination were re-detected after the booster (around 96% of CD4 and about nine tenths of CD8), suggesting broad memory maintenance. Compared with the primary T-cell response, the secondary T-cell response was faster but weaker, reaching its peak on day 5 rather than on day 15. The study included only a couple of donors, which limits how far the findings can be generalized. A small fraction of clonotypes appeared in both the CD4 and CD8 compartments, likely as a result of convergent recombination. Computational filtering was required because FACS-sorted repertoires could contain abundant contaminating clonotypes from the bulk population.

As for this clonotype: The antigen it binds to is not known. No much larger clonotype is one base removed from it; base qualities were not supplied.

The receptor comes from a man younger than 30 who received the YFV17D yellow fever vaccine. The sequencing here drew on PBMCs, taken 5 days after the yellow fever booster vaccination. Recombination linked TRBV5-4 to TRBJ2-5; 12 central bases correspond to TRBD2. The CDR3 corresponds to CASSLELAGGARETQYF. The DNA is as follows: TGTGCCAGCAGCTTGGAACTAGCGGGGGGAGCTAGGGAGACCCAGTACTTC.